This is a list of T cell receptor beta chains from one sample in a study of response to subunit inactivated influenza vaccine. One entry per CDR3 protein results from TCRdb running MiXCR on the RT-PCR reads. The sample includes 500,000 or so distinct CDR3 sequences, approximately 15% of them seen just once. The starting material was CD4+ T cells sorted from PBMCs, obtained less than 30 months after vaccination. These TCRs come from a man aged 45 to 70 who received an inactivated influenza vaccine. Each CDR3 is given with its conserved first and last residue. Each record gives: clone size, D gene, V gene, J gene, CDR3 DNA, CDR3 protein. A D gene is named only where the DNA matches it firmly. The listing skips clone size in some rows; elsewhere it reads once, few, many or a size class.

abundance: -
d_gene: -
v_gene: TRBV7-9
j_gene: TRBJ1-1
CDR3nt: TGTGCCAGCAGCCCCCCCATTATGGCCACTGAAGCTTTCTTT
CDR3aa: CASSPPIMATEAFF

abundance: few
d_gene: -
v_gene: TRBV10-3
j_gene: TRBJ2-7
CDR3nt: TGTGCCATCAGTGAGTCTGTAGCCTACGAGCAGTACTTC
CDR3aa: CAISESVAYEQYF

abundance: many
d_gene: -
v_gene: TRBV29-1
j_gene: TRBJ1-4
CDR3nt: TGCAGCGTTTGGACGGCGAATGAAAAACTGTTTTTT
CDR3aa: CSVWTANEKLFF

abundance: -
d_gene: TRBD1
v_gene: TRBV29-1
j_gene: TRBJ2-1
CDR3nt: TGCAGCGTCCCCTTGCGGGACAGGGGGATCGAGCAGTTCTTC
CDR3aa: CSVPLRDRGIEQFF

abundance: -
d_gene: -
v_gene: TRBV20-1
j_gene: TRBJ2-1
CDR3nt: TGCAGTGCTCTAAGATGGTCCTACAATGAGCAGTTCTTC
CDR3aa: CSALRWSYNEQFF

abundance: many
d_gene: TRBD2
v_gene: TRBV4-3
j_gene: TRBJ2-1
CDR3nt: TGCGCCAGCAGCCACGGACTAGCGGACAACAATGAGCAGTTCTTC
CDR3aa: CASSHGLADNNEQFF

abundance: few
d_gene: -
v_gene: TRBV19
j_gene: TRBJ1-1
CDR3nt: TGTGCCAGTAGTTCGGGCAGGAACACTGAAGCTTTCTTT
CDR3aa: CASSSGRNTEAFF

abundance: few
d_gene: -
v_gene: TRBV6-1
j_gene: TRBJ1-1
CDR3nt: TGTGCCAGCAGTGAAAATGGCCGGAACACTGAAGCTTTCTTT
CDR3aa: CASSENGRNTEAFF

abundance: few
d_gene: -
v_gene: TRBV12-3/TRBV12-4
j_gene: TRBJ1-2
CDR3nt: TGTGCCAGCAGTTTAGGGGGCAGTCCGTTTGGCTACACCTTC
CDR3aa: CASSLGGSPFGYTF

abundance: -
d_gene: TRBD1
v_gene: TRBV20-1
j_gene: TRBJ1-3
CDR3nt: TGCAGTGCTAGAGATTGGGGGACAGGGGCGGACACCATATATTTT
CDR3aa: CSARDWGTGADTIYF

abundance: -
d_gene: TRBD2
v_gene: TRBV12-3/TRBV12-4
j_gene: TRBJ2-1
CDR3nt: TGTGCCAGCAGCGAGAGCGGGGGCTCCTACAATGAGCAGTTCTTC
CDR3aa: CASSESGGSYNEQFF

abundance: few
d_gene: TRBD1
v_gene: TRBV10-3
j_gene: TRBJ2-3
CDR3nt: TGTGCCATCAGTGACGGTCCGACAGGGCCGGGAACAGATACGCAGTATTTT
CDR3aa: CAISDGPTGPGTDTQYF

abundance: -
d_gene: TRBD1
v_gene: TRBV10-3
j_gene: TRBJ2-2
CDR3nt: TGTGCCATCAGTGAGGTGGCGGACAGGGGGGCCGGGGAGCTGTTTTTT
CDR3aa: CAISEVADRGAGELFF

abundance: -
d_gene: -
v_gene: TRBV10-3
j_gene: TRBJ2-2
CDR3nt: TGTCCCATCAGTGAGTCCCCCGGAGCCGGGGAGCTGTTTTTT
CDR3aa: CPISESPGAGELFF

abundance: many
d_gene: -
v_gene: TRBV7-2
j_gene: TRBJ1-6
CDR3nt: TGTGCCAGCAGCTTAAAATTTAATTCACCCCTCCACTTT
CDR3aa: CASSLKFNSPLHF

abundance: few
d_gene: -
v_gene: TRBV20-1
j_gene: TRBJ1-4
CDR3nt: TGCAGTGCTAGCCGTCAGGGTAATGAAAAACTGTTTTTT
CDR3aa: CSASRQGNEKLFF

abundance: -
d_gene: TRBD1
v_gene: TRBV5-1
j_gene: TRBJ2-5
CDR3nt: TGCGAGGATGGGGACAGGGGGCCGGAAGAGACCCAGTACTTC
CDR3aa: CEDGDRGPEETQYF

abundance: many
d_gene: TRBD2
v_gene: TRBV25-1
j_gene: TRBJ2-1
CDR3nt: TGTGCCAGCAGTGACGATATGACTAGCGGTTATTACAATGAGCAGTTCTTC
CDR3aa: CASSDDMTSGYYNEQFF

abundance: -
d_gene: TRBD1
v_gene: TRBV5-1
j_gene: TRBJ1-4
CDR3nt: TGCGCCAGCAGCGGAGCCGGGACAGGGGGAGAAAAACTGTTTTTT
CDR3aa: CASSGAGTGGEKLFF

abundance: -
d_gene: -
v_gene: TRBV7-2
j_gene: TRBJ2-3
CDR3nt: TGTGCCAGCAGTCGAGGGGGGGCGGGAGCTACAGATACGCAGTATTTT
CDR3aa: CASSRGGAGATDTQYF

abundance: -
d_gene: -
v_gene: TRBV14
j_gene: TRBJ2-1
CDR3nt: TGTGCCAGCAGCCAAGGCAGGGGAGTCTACAATGAGCAGTTCTTC
CDR3aa: CASSQGRGVYNEQFF

abundance: many
d_gene: -
v_gene: TRBV20-1
j_gene: TRBJ1-5
CDR3nt: TGCAGTGCGACCCCGGGCCCTTTTTTGGGCAATCAGCCCCAGCATTTT
CDR3aa: CSATPGPFLGNQPQHF

abundance: -
d_gene: -
v_gene: TRBV20-1
j_gene: TRBJ2-2
CDR3nt: TGCAGTGCTAGTCGTCTAGCGAAATTAATTCCCGGGGAGCTGTTTTTT
CDR3aa: CSASRLAKLIPGELFF

abundance: few
d_gene: TRBD2
v_gene: TRBV5-1
j_gene: TRBJ2-3
CDR3nt: TGCGCCAGCAGCTATAGCGGGGGCTATACAGATACGCAGTATTTT
CDR3aa: CASSYSGGYTDTQYF

abundance: -
d_gene: TRBD1
v_gene: TRBV15
j_gene: TRBJ2-5
CDR3nt: TGTGCCACCAGCAACGGACAGGGGGAGACCCAGTACTTC
CDR3aa: CATSNGQGETQYF

abundance: many
d_gene: -
v_gene: TRBV10-3
j_gene: TRBJ1-1
CDR3nt: TGTGCCATCAAGGGCAATTTGAACACTGAAGCTTTCTTT
CDR3aa: CAIKGNLNTEAFF

abundance: many
d_gene: -
v_gene: TRBV7-7
j_gene: TRBJ2-5
CDR3nt: TGTGCTAGCAGCTTAGAGGTTTTGGAGACCCAGTACTTC
CDR3aa: CASSLEVLETQYF

abundance: few
d_gene: -
v_gene: TRBV7-2
j_gene: TRBJ2-3
CDR3nt: TGTGCCAGCAGCCTGGGGGCGGGGTTGGCAGATACGCAGTATTTT
CDR3aa: CASSLGAGLADTQYF

abundance: few
d_gene: TRBD1
v_gene: TRBV27
j_gene: TRBJ2-1
CDR3nt: TGTGCCAGCAGTTGGACAGGGCATGCAATATATGAGCAGTTCTTC
CDR3aa: CASSWTGHAIYEQFF

abundance: -
d_gene: -
v_gene: TRBV2
j_gene: TRBJ1-5
CDR3nt: TGTGCCAGCTCGGTCCACGGCAATCAGCCCCAGCATTTT
CDR3aa: CASSVHGNQPQHF

abundance: -
d_gene: -
v_gene: TRBV15
j_gene: TRBJ2-5
CDR3nt: TGTGCCACCTCGTTGACCAAGACCCAGTACTTC
CDR3aa: CATSLTKTQYF

abundance: -
d_gene: TRBD1
v_gene: TRBV29-1
j_gene: TRBJ1-2
CDR3nt: TGCAGCGTTGTACAGGGGAACTATGGCTACACCTTC
CDR3aa: CSVVQGNYGYTF

abundance: -
d_gene: TRBD2
v_gene: TRBV12-3/TRBV12-4
j_gene: TRBJ2-1
CDR3nt: TGTGCCAGCAGTTTCAGTGGGCGGGAGGGGGCCCTGCAGTTCTTC
CDR3aa: CASSFSGREGALQFF

abundance: few
d_gene: TRBD2
v_gene: TRBV4-2
j_gene: TRBJ2-5
CDR3nt: TGTGCCAGCAGCCAAGAACTGGGGATAGCGGGAGTCGGCGAGACCCAGTACTTC
CDR3aa: CASSQELGIAGVGETQYF

abundance: -
d_gene: -
v_gene: TRBV3-1
j_gene: TRBJ2-7
CDR3nt: TGTGCCAGCAGCCGACAGGCGTACTACGAGCAGTACTTC
CDR3aa: CASSRQAYYEQYF

abundance: few
d_gene: TRBD1
v_gene: TRBV5-1
j_gene: TRBJ2-7
CDR3nt: TGCGCCAGCAGCTTGGAGCCGGGACAGAACTACGAGCAGTACTTC
CDR3aa: CASSLEPGQNYEQYF

abundance: few
d_gene: -
v_gene: TRBV7-2
j_gene: TRBJ2-5
CDR3nt: TGTGCCAGCAGTTTAAGGAAACAAGAGACCCAGTACTTC
CDR3aa: CASSLRKQETQYF

abundance: -
d_gene: TRBD2
v_gene: TRBV5-1
j_gene: TRBJ2-1
CDR3nt: TGCGCCAGCACCGGGGGGGACCCCTACAATGAGCAGTTCTTC
CDR3aa: CASTGGDPYNEQFF

abundance: few
d_gene: TRBD1
v_gene: TRBV24-1
j_gene: TRBJ2-1
CDR3nt: TGTGCCACCAGTGACAGGGACAGGGTTGGGAATGAGCAGTTCTTC
CDR3aa: CATSDRDRVGNEQFF

abundance: once
d_gene: TRBD1
v_gene: TRBV2
j_gene: TRBJ1-2
CDR3nt: TGTGCCAGCAGTGAAAGGGGGACAGGGGTCGGTGGCTACACCTTC
CDR3aa: CASSERGTGVGGYTF

abundance: few
d_gene: -
v_gene: TRBV28
j_gene: TRBJ2-7
CDR3nt: TGTGCCAGCAGACCCCCCTCTTTCTACGAGCAGTACTTC
CDR3aa: CASRPPSFYEQYF

abundance: -
d_gene: -
v_gene: TRBV20-1
j_gene: TRBJ1-4
CDR3nt: TGCAGTGCTCAGGCCCTAAATGAAAAACTGTTTTTT
CDR3aa: CSAQALNEKLFF

abundance: -
d_gene: -
v_gene: TRBV5-1
j_gene: TRBJ2-5
CDR3nt: TGCGCCAGCAGCCGACAAACAGAGACCCAGTACTTC
CDR3aa: CASSRQTETQYF

abundance: -
d_gene: -
v_gene: TRBV7-2
j_gene: TRBJ2-1
CDR3nt: TGTGCCAGCAGCTTACGGACTACCGGTGAGCAGTTCTTC
CDR3aa: CASSLRTTGEQFF

abundance: -
d_gene: -
v_gene: TRBV20-1
j_gene: TRBJ2-5
CDR3nt: TGCAGTGACTTGACTACCGGCACGACCCAGTACTTC
CDR3aa: CSDLTTGTTQYF

abundance: few
d_gene: -
v_gene: TRBV20-1
j_gene: TRBJ1-2
CDR3nt: TGCAGTGCCCGAGGAGGGGGTGACTATGGCTACACCTTC
CDR3aa: CSARGGGDYGYTF

abundance: -
d_gene: -
v_gene: TRBV2
j_gene: TRBJ1-2
CDR3nt: TGTGCCAGCAGTGAAAGGGGGATATTAGGCTACACCTTC
CDR3aa: CASSERGILGYTF

abundance: -
d_gene: TRBD2
v_gene: TRBV24-1
j_gene: TRBJ2-7
CDR3nt: TGTGCCACCAGTGACCGCCCGAGCGGGGAAACCTACGAGCAGTACTTC
CDR3aa: CATSDRPSGETYEQYF

abundance: -
d_gene: TRBD2
v_gene: TRBV4-1
j_gene: TRBJ2-3
CDR3nt: TGCGCCAGCAGCCAAGACGCGGGAGGGGGAGCAGATACGCAGTATTTT
CDR3aa: CASSQDAGGGADTQYF

abundance: -
d_gene: -
v_gene: TRBV20-1
j_gene: TRBJ1-1
CDR3nt: TGCAGTGCTAGTCAAACCGGGGGGAACTCACAGAACACTGAAGCTTTCTTT
CDR3aa: CSASQTGGNSQNTEAFF

abundance: few
d_gene: -
v_gene: TRBV6-5
j_gene: TRBJ2-5
CDR3nt: TGTGCCAGCAGTTACATGGGGAGCAGGGAGACCCAGTACTTC
CDR3aa: CASSYMGSRETQYF

abundance: -
d_gene: TRBD1
v_gene: TRBV2
j_gene: TRBJ2-7
CDR3nt: TGTGCCAGCAGGGGGGTAAGGACAGGGGGCGCCGAGCAGTACTTC
CDR3aa: CASRGVRTGGAEQYF

abundance: few
d_gene: -
v_gene: TRBV4-2
j_gene: TRBJ2-7
CDR3nt: TGTGCCAGCAGCCAGGGGATCAGGGGTCCGTCCTTTGTCTACGAGCAGTACTTC
CDR3aa: CASSQGIRGPSFVYEQYF

abundance: many
d_gene: -
v_gene: TRBV12-3/TRBV12-4
j_gene: TRBJ2-2
CDR3nt: TGTGCCAGCGGCTTGGGGGGAACCGGGGAGCTGTTTTTT
CDR3aa: CASGLGGTGELFF

abundance: few
d_gene: -
v_gene: TRBV6-1
j_gene: TRBJ2-1
CDR3nt: TGTGCCTCCTGGGGTGTGGGGGGGCCCAATGAGCAGTTCTTC
CDR3aa: CASWGVGGPNEQFF

abundance: many
d_gene: TRBD1
v_gene: TRBV11-2
j_gene: TRBJ2-2
CDR3nt: TGTGCCAGCAGCTTCAGGGGGTCGGGATACGGCGGGGAGCTGTTTTTT
CDR3aa: CASSFRGSGYGGELFF

abundance: -
d_gene: TRBD2
v_gene: TRBV20-1
j_gene: TRBJ2-1
CDR3nt: TGCAGTGCTAGAAAGGGAGGGCAAGAGCAGTTCTTC
CDR3aa: CSARKGGQEQFF

abundance: few
d_gene: -
v_gene: TRBV12-3/TRBV12-4
j_gene: TRBJ1-5
CDR3nt: TGTGCCAGCATAGAGGGTCAGGGGCCCCAGCATTTT
CDR3aa: CASIEGQGPQHF